These 11 T cell receptor beta chains originate from one sample sequenced in a study of persistence of HIV-infected CD4 T cells. Their specific antigens are unknown. Sequencing used immunoSEQ version 4 in survey mode. The table came from immunoSEQ multiplex PCR; TCRdb's copy has only in-frame clones and leaves some out. This sample has 35,000 to 50,000 clones, with just over 90% found just once. Cells were stimulated nonspecifically with anti-CD3/anti-CD28 magnetic beads. Responding CD4+ T cells were sorted by upregulation of both CD40 ligand and CD69. The specimen was CD4+ T cells sorted from PBMCs after approximately 20-hour stimulation, collected from a patient who received antiretroviral therapy. The receptor source for this set is an adult man with HIV who was CMV-seropositive.

This chain connects TRBV5-4 to TRBJ2-7; D perhaps matches TRBD1 (6 bases). The V gene lost 0 bases and the J gene lost 4 bases, with 23 bases spanning the gap. The CDR3 has 18 residues. Germline CDR1 and CDR2: SGHNT and YYREEE (reference sequence). CDR3 nucleotide sequence: TGTGCCAGCAGCTTGGCCATTCCACAAGACAGGACCCAATACGAGCAGTACTTC. Translation: CASSLAIPQDRTQYEQYF.

The chain employs TRBV6-5 and TRBJ2-7; D is possibly TRBD1 or TRBD2 (5 bases each). The length of the CDR3 is 11 residues. The ends were cut back, 7 bases at V and 7 bases at J, with 11 bases in the middle. Per germline, CDR1 MNHEY and CDR2 SVGAGI. DNA of the CDR3: TGTGCCAGCACCAACGAGGGGGAGCAGTACTTC. This codes for CASTNEGEQYF.

The chain uses TRBV12-5 and TRBJ1-4; D ambiguous. CDR3 size: 16 residues. Trimming removed 5 bases from V and 4 bases from J, with 17 bases in between. The germline gives CDR1 LGHNT, CDR2 FRNRAP. This CDR3 is CASGPGQNYINEKLFF. CDR3 nucleotide sequence: TGTGCTAGTGGTCCCGGCCAAAATTACATTAATGAAAAACTGTTTTTT.

The chain carries TRBV6-6 and TRBJ1-6; D might be TRBD1 (6 bases). Germline V gene lookup returns CDR1 MNHNY and CDR2 SVGAGI (reference sequence). Trimming shortened V by 6 bases and J by 9 bases, and 15 bases separated the two germline ends. The CDR3 covers 14 residues. For the CDR3, the DNA is TGTGCCAGCAGCCCGACAGGTTCTTCTTCACCCCTCCACTTT. Translation gives CASSPTGSSSPLHF.

This clone is a singleton in its sample. V and J are TRBV11-2 and TRBJ2-3, with D possibly called TRBD1 or TRBD2 (5 bases each). Per the germline V gene, CDR1 is SGHAT and CDR2 is FQNNGV. The CDR3 loop spans 19 amino acids. V shed 1 base and J shed 6 bases, with 26 bases lying between them. CDR3 bases: TGTGCCAGCAGCTTAGGGGGTAGCGCCCAGCACAGATACAGGGATACGCAGTATTTT. Translated: CASSLGGSAQHRYRDTQYF.

Written as DNA, the CDR3 is TGTGCCAGCAGCTTAGGGCCGTTTGGGAACATTCAGTACTTC. The encoded protein is CASSLGPFGNIQYF. V usage is TRBV7-3 and J usage is TRBJ2-4, with D uncertain. CDR3 length: 14 residues. In germline, CDR1 is SGHTA, CDR2 FQGTGA. The V end was cut by 2 bases, the J end by 7 bases, with 12 bases between.

V and J are TRBV19 and TRBJ2-3; D is uncertain. The CDR3 spans 14 residues. The V and J ends lost 1 base and 1 base respectively, with 6 bases between them. Germline-derived CDR1 and CDR2 are LNHDA and SQIVND (reference sequence). Written as DNA, the CDR3 is TGTGCCAGTAGTATAGGTTCTGGCACAGATACGCAGTATTTT. It specifies CASSIGSGTDTQYF.

V is TRBV2 and J is TRBJ1-2; D uncertain. There are 14 residues in the CDR3. CDR1 SNHLY and CDR2 FYNNEI come from the germline V gene. V was trimmed by 2 bases and J by 8 bases, leaving 15 bases between them. The CDR3 DNA follows: TGTGCCAGCAGTGAACGCGGCCAGAGAGGGGGCTACACCTTC. Protein product: CASSERGQRGGYTF. Filled out from reference TRBV2 and TRBJ1-2, the complete variable domain reads EPEVTQTPSHQVTQMGQEVILRCVPISNHLYFYWYRQILGQKVEFLVSFYNNEISEKSEIFDDQFSVERPDGSNFTLKIRSTKLEDSAMYFCASSERGQRGGYTFGSGTRLTVV.

This chain connects TRBV7-3 to TRBJ2-1, with 14 bases fitting TRBD2. Losses at the gene ends were 2 bases for V and 5 bases for J; bases not matched to a gene: 2. This CDR3 spans 16 amino acids. The germline CDR1 and CDR2 sequences are SGHTA and FQGTGA. The CDR3 DNA sequence: TGTGCCAGCAGCTTACGGACTAGCGGGGGGAACAATGAGCAGTTCTTC. It yields the protein CASSLRTSGGNNEQFF.

This rearrangement joins TRBV2 to TRBJ1-4, with 7 bases fitting TRBD1. The trim removed 2 bases at V and 5 bases at J, leaving 5 bases unmatched. The CDR3 runs to 15 residues. The germline gives CDR1 SNHLY, CDR2 FYNNEI. CDR3 DNA: TGTGCCAGCAGTGAACAGGACAGGAAAAATGAAAAACTGTTTTTT. Its protein product is CASSEQDRKNEKLFF.

This clone was detected only once. The V and J genes are TRBV5-1 and TRBJ2-3; no definite D call. The V gene's germline CDR1 is SGHRS and CDR2 YFSETQ. This CDR3 spans 13 amino acids. Trimming left V 0 bases short and J 4 bases short, with 6 bases between. CDR3 sequence reads: CASSLVVSDTQYF. DNA of the CDR3: TGCGCCAGCAGCTTGGTGGTTTCAGATACGCAGTATTTT.